Described below is a single T cell receptor beta chain sequence and its context. This sample is part of a study of blood T cell repertoires in COVID-19. The Seattle patients joined while their infection was active and were tracked longitudinally afterward. Trimming shortened V by 5 bases and J by 10 bases, and 9 bases separated the two germline ends. The CDR3 totals 11 residues. Profiled with immunoSEQ multiplex PCR; TCRdb holds only in-frame clones, not every one. Of under 200,000 clones listed, less than 90% are singletons. The chain combines TRBV12-3 or TRBV12-4 with TRBJ2-1; D call uncertain. The source material was peripheral blood. The TCR was taken from a woman aged 55-69 years with COVID-19, enrolled during active disease. CDR3 sequence: CASSQAGEQFF. DNA of the CDR3: TGTGCCAGCAGTCAAGCAGGCGAGCAGTTCTTC.